This T cell receptor (beta chain) was identified during a study of T cell responses to AZD1222 COVID-19 vaccine. Trimming cost V 4 bases and J 4 bases, with 11 bases left between them. In germline, CDR1 is SGHNT, CDR2 YYREEE (reference sequence). This CDR3 is built from 13 residues. Data came from immunoSEQ multiplex PCR; TCRdb stores just in-frame clones and leaves some out. The table shows fewer than 150,000 clones, with about nine tenths occurring only once. The sample here was peripheral blood, taken 28 days after the second AZD1222 dose. This receptor was obtained from an adult who received the AZD1222 COVID-19 vaccine. V is TRBV5-4 and J is TRBJ1-1; D is undetermined. The CDR3 bases are TGTGCCAGCAGCGGATTTATAAGCACTGAAGCTTTCTTT. Amino acid sequence: CASSGFISTEAFF.